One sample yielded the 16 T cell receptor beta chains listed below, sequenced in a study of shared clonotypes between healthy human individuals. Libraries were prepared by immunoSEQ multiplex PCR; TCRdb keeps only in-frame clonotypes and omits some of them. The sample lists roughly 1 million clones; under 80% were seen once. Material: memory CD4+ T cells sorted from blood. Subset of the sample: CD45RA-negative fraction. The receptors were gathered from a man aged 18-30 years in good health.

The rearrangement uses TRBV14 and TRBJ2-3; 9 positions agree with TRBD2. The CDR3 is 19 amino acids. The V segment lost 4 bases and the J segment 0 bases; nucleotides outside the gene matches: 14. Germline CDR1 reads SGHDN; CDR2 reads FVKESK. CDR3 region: CASSPTGTSWTPSTDTQYF. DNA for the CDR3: TGTGCCAGCAGCCCCACCGGGACTAGCTGGACCCCAAGCACAGATACGCAGTATTTT.

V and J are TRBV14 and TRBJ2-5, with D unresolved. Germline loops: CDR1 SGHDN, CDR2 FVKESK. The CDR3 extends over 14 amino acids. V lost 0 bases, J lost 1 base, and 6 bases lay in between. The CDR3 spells CASSQDQLQETQYF. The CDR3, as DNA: TGTGCCAGCAGCCAAGATCAACTCCAAGAGACCCAGTACTTC.

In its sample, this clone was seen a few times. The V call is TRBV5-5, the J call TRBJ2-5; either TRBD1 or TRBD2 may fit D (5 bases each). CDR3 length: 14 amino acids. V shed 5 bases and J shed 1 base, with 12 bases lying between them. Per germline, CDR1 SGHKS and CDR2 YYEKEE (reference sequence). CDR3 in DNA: TGTGCCAGCAGAAGCCGGGACGGCCAAGAGACCCAGTACTTC. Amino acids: CASRSRDGQETQYF. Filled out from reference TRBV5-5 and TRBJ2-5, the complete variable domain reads DAGVTQSPTHLIKTRGQQVTLRCSPISGHKSVSWYQQVLGQGPQFIFQYYEKEERGRGNFPDRFSARQFPNYSSELNVNALLLGDSALYLCASRSRDGQETQYFGPGTRLLVL.

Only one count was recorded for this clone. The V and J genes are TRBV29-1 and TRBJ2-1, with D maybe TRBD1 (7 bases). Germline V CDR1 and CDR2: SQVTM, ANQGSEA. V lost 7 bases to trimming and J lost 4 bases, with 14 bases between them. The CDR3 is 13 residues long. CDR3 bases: TGCAGCGGCCGGGACAGCGGGTACAATGAGCAGTTCTTC. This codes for CSGRDSGYNEQFF.

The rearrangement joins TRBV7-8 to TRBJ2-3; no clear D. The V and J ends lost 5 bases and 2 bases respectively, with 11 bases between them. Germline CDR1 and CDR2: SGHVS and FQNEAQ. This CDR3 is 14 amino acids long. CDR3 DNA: TGTGCCAGCAGCCAAGAAGGGATCACAGATACGCAGTATTTT. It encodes CASSQEGITDTQYF.

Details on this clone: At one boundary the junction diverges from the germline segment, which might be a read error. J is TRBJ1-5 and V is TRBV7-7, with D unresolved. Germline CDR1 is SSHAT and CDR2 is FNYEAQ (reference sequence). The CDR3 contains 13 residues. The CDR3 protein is CASSLNEDQPQHF. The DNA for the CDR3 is TGTGCTAGCAGCTTAAATGAGGATCAGCCCCAGCATTTT. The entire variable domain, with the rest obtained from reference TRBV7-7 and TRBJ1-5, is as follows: GAGVSQSPRYKVTKRGQDVTLRCDPISSHATLYWYQQALGQGPEFLTYFNYEAQPDKSGLPSDRFSAERPEGSISTLTIQRTEQRDSAMYRCASSLNEDQPQHFGDGTRLSIL.

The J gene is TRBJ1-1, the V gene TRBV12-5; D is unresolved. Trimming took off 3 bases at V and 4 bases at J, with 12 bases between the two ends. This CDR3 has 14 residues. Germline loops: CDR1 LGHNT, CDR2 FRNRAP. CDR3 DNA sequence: TGTGCTAGTGGTTTAAGGGATGGCGGCACTGAAGCTTTCTTT. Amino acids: CASGLRDGGTEAFF. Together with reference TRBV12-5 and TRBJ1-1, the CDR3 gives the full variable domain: DARVTQTPRHKVTEMGQEVTMRCQPILGHNTVFWYRQTMMQGLELLAYFRNRAPLDDSGMPKDRFSAEMPDATLATLKIQPSEPRDSAVYFCASGLRDGGTEAFFGQGTRLTVV.

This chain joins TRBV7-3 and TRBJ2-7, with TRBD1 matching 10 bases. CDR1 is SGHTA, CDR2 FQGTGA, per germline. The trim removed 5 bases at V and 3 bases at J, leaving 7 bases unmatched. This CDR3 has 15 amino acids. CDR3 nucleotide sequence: TGTGCCAGCAGCAATTCCCGGGACAGGGGCTACGAGCAGTACTTC. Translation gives CASSNSRDRGYEQYF.

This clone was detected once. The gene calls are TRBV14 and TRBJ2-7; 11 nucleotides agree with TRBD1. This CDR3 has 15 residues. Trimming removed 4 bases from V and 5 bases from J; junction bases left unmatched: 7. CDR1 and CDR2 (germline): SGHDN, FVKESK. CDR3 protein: CASSPMGQGVHEQYF. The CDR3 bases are TGTGCCAGCAGCCCGATGGGACAGGGGGTCCACGAGCAGTACTTC. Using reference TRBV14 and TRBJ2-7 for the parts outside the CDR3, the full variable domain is EAGVTQFPSHSVIEKGQTVTLRCDPISGHDNLYWYRRVMGKEIKFLLHFVKESKQDESGMPNNRFLAERTGGTYSTLKVQPAELEDSGVYFCASSPMGQGVHEQYFGPGTRLTVT.

CDR3 nucleotides: TGTGCCAGCAGTTACTCGGCGGGGGCCGGAGAGACCCAGTACTTC. The encoded protein is CASSYSAGAGETQYF. V and J are TRBV6-5 and TRBJ2-5; a weak D match, TRBD2 (7 bases). Trimming removed 0 bases from V and 4 bases from J, with 12 bases in between. The CDR3 is 15 amino acids. Germline assignment: CDR1 MNHEY and CDR2 SVGAGI.

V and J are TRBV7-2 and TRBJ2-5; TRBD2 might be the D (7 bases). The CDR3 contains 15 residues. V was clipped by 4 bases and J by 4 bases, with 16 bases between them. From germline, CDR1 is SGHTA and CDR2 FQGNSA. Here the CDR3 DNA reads TGTGCCAGCAGCTCGGATTCAGGGGAGGGAGAGACCCAGTACTTC. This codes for CASSSDSGEGETQYF.

Written as DNA, the CDR3 is TGTGCCAGTAGTATTGGGCGGAAAAACACCGGGGAGCTGTTTTTT. It specifies CASSIGRKNTGELFF. This sequence joins TRBV19 and TRBJ2-2; no firm D call. The CDR3 is made up of 15 amino acids. The V gene's germline CDR1 is LNHDA and CDR2 SQIVND (reference sequence). V was clipped by 3 bases and J by 2 bases, with 10 bases between them. The entire variable domain, with the rest obtained from reference TRBV19 and TRBJ2-2, is as follows: DGGITQSPKYLFRKEGQNVTLSCEQNLNHDAMYWYRQDPGQGLRLIYYSQIVNDFQKGDIAEGYSVSREKKESFPLTVTSAQKNPTAFYLCASSIGRKNTGELFFGEGSRLTVL.

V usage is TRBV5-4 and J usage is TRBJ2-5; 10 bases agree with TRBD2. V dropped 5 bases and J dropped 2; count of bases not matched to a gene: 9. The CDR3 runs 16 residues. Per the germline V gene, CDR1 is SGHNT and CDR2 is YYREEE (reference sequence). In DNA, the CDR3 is TGTGCCAGCAGTAGCCAGACTAGCGGGCCTCAAGAGACCCAGTACTTC. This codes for CASSSQTSGPQETQYF.

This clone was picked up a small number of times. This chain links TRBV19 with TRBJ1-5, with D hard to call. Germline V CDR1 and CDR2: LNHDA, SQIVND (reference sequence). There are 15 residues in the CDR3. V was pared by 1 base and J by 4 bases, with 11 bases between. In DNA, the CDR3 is TGTGCCAGTAGTATAGCCCGGAGAGGTAATCAGCCCCAGCATTTT. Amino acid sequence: CASSIARRGNQPQHF.

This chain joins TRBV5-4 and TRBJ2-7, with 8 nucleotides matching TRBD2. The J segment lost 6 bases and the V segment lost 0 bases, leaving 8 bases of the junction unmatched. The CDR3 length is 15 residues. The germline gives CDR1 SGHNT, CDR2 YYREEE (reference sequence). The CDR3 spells CASSLVSGRAGEQYF. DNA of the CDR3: TGTGCCAGCAGCTTGGTCTCCGGGAGGGCTGGCGAGCAGTACTTC.

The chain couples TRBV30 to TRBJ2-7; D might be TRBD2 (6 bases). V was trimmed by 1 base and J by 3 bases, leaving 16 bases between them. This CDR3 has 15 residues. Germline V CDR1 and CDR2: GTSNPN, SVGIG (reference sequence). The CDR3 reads CAWSAGTLVNYEQYF. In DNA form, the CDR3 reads TGTGCCTGGAGTGCCGGGACTCTCGTTAACTACGAGCAGTACTTC.